The rows below give T cell receptor beta chains drawn from one sample of a study of molecular identifiers for immune sequencing clone quantification. From the PCR reads, TCRdb called clonotypes with MiXCR, one entry per CDR3 protein. This table holds fewer than 350,000 distinct CDR3 sequences, roughly a quarter found once. The sample comprised naive CD8+ T cells from blood, with Jurkat cell RNA spiked in. The receptors originated from a human donor in good health. Some libraries in this study had Jurkat cell RNA spiked in. CDR3s include the opening cysteine and the closing phenylalanine or tryptophan. The order of the fields is V gene, D gene, J gene, CDR3 protein. A D gene is named only where the DNA matches it firmly.

TRBV7-8	.	TRBJ2-7	CASSFTQGNEQYF
TRBV5-4	.	TRBJ2-7	CASSPTENLYEQYF
TRBV27	TRBD2	TRBJ2-7	CASSLTGGLSYEQYF
TRBV27	.	TRBJ1-1	CASSLPSNTEAFF
TRBV7-9	TRBD1	TRBJ2-5	CASSLGQGRYQETQYF
TRBV18	.	TRBJ2-5	CASSPAPTQETQYF
TRBV7-9	.	TRBJ2-5	CASGLESGQETQYF
TRBV29-1	.	TRBJ1-1	CSVLLGNTEAFF
TRBV5-6	.	TRBJ1-1	CASSLRPPTEAFF
TRBV12-3/TRBV12-4	.	TRBJ1-4	CASSSGPYEKLFF
TRBV27	.	TRBJ1-5	CASSPWAFQPQHF
TRBV7-9	.	TRBJ2-2	CASSLAGGSHGELFF
TRBV6-6	TRBD2	TRBJ2-1	CASSKLAGVYNEQFF
TRBV7-6	.	TRBJ2-5	CASSLERSQETQYF
TRBV29-1	.	TRBJ1-1	CSVRGVPGVGDTEAFF
TRBV6-2/TRBV6-3	.	TRBJ1-1	CPSSFTDTLLSTEAFF
TRBV6-2/TRBV6-3	TRBD1	TRBJ2-1	CASTDRGQSEQFF
TRBV27	TRBD2	TRBJ2-3	CASSLLAGRGDTQYF
TRBV13	.	TRBJ2-3	CASSNPLRGPSTDTQYF
TRBV6-2/TRBV6-3	TRBD1	TRBJ2-7	CASREGQLMSEQYF
TRBV14	.	TRBJ2-6	CASSQDFTGSSGANVLTF
TRBV7-6	TRBD1	TRBJ2-7	CASSLVQGPAYEQYF
TRBV4-3	.	TRBJ2-3	CASSQEEGMDTDTQYF
TRBV7-2	.	TRBJ2-7	CASSPGALSSYEQYF
TRBV5-1	TRBD2	TRBJ2-1	CASSLEGLAGYDNEQFF
TRBV10-3	.	TRBJ2-5	CAISSEGNVVTQYF
TRBV6-5	.	TRBJ2-7	CASSYIHGDYEQYF
TRBV6-5	.	TRBJ1-3	CASSYRFRSHGNTIYF
TRBV12-3/TRBV12-4	TRBD2	TRBJ2-1	CASSPLAVWPAGQFF
TRBV2	TRBD1	TRBJ1-5	CASGGTGAAEYSNQPQHF
TRBV20-1	.	TRBJ1-6	CSARSRENSPLHF
TRBV12-3/TRBV12-4	.	TRBJ2-7	CASSPRQGANYEQYF
TRBV10-3	.	TRBJ2-3	CATVGRQYF
TRBV7-9	TRBD2	TRBJ2-5	CASSFLLAGGPRETQYF
TRBV7-9	TRBD2	TRBJ2-1	CASSLTSGRAGGGNEQFF
TRBV27	.	TRBJ2-3	CASSHIPSTDTQYF
TRBV7-8	TRBD2	TRBJ2-7	CASSSELSGGFREQYF
TRBV29-1	.	TRBJ1-1	CSVEGGSLEAFF
TRBV7-9	.	TRBJ2-2	CASSLGVGNTGELFF
TRBV27	TRBD1	TRBJ2-2	CASSLDRVFLTNTGELFF
TRBV24-1	.	TRBJ1-5	CATSDALTGQPQHF
TRBV13	TRBD1	TRBJ1-3	CASSLGQGPGNTIYF
TRBV19	.	TRBJ1-2	CATRNGGYTF
TRBV12-3/TRBV12-4	.	TRBJ1-3	CASTKDSNSGNTIYF
TRBV7-6	.	TRBJ2-7	CASSGSDYEQYF
TRBV7-9	.	TRBJ2-3	CASSLTRVGGTSTDTQYF
TRBV18	.	TRBJ2-5	CASSPVGETRETQYF
TRBV27	TRBD1	TRBJ2-7	CASRLTGTYEQYF
TRBV4-3	.	TRBJ1-5	CASSQDYSNQPQHF
TRBV4-3	.	TRBJ2-1	CASSQGLDVRNEQFF
TRBV29-1	TRBD1	TRBJ1-2	CSAVVQGVTYGYTF
TRBV28	.	TRBJ1-5	CASSFPRGLIRGLNQPQHF
TRBV29-1	TRBD2	TRBJ2-3	CSVVGVPGTSGTDTQYF
TRBV20-1	.	TRBJ1-5	CSARLELNQPQHF
TRBV7-9	TRBD1	TRBJ2-3	CASSTGQGSDTQYF
TRBV3-1	TRBD1	TRBJ1-5	CASSHRTGSQPQHF
TRBV2	TRBD2	TRBJ2-3	CASSEGGRGTDTQYF
TRBV7-9	.	TRBJ1-1	CASSPWRDTEAFF
TRBV5-1	.	TRBJ2-7	CASSMTGTYEQYF